Here is one TCR beta chain with its context. The data originate from a study of blood T cell repertoires in COVID-19. Study-wide background: Samples representing acute and convalescent COVID-19 were sourced from the United States, Italy and Spain. T cells, B-cell-depleted T cells, or PBMCs supplied cDNA or gDNA.

V was pared by 4 bases and J by 0 bases, with 7 bases between. Germline CDR1 SGHDN, CDR2 FVKESK. The CDR3 has 14 amino acids. In the authors' workflow: Using reference gene primer amplification, nucleated cell counts were estimated. Clones were sequenced by immunoSEQ multiplex PCR, and TCRdb holds only the in-frame ones, with some missing. Clonal size and the V and J genes are those of that table, whereas D and trimming came from the DNA. The sample lists 650,000 to 800,000 clones, 90% seen once, with approximately 0.25% in the top ten. What was sequenced was peripheral blood. The clonotype comes from a woman aged 18-29 years with acute or convalescent COVID-19. This rearrangement joins TRBV14 to TRBJ2-1; D is perhaps TRBD2 (5 bases). CDR3 region: CASSRRSSYNEQFF. The CDR3 coding sequence is TGTGCCAGCAGCCGGAGGAGCTCCTACAATGAGCAGTTCTTC.